This is a list of T cell receptor beta chains from one sample in a study of blood T cell repertoires in COVID-19. Clones were read by immunoSEQ multiplex PCR, and TCRdb kept only the in-frame ones, dropping some. The sample includes 130,000 to 150,000 clones, around 80% of them seen just once. Sequencing was performed on peripheral blood. The receptors stem from a human donor with acute or convalescent COVID-19. The donor label of this sample is uncertain. The CDR3 runs from the conserved cysteine through the conserved F or W. The D gene is left open where the match is weak. The size of a clone is reported for some rows only, either as once, few or many, or as a class for expanded clones.

>TRBJ2-5|TRBV19|NA|TRBD1
CASSKRTGGAETQYF
TGTGCCAGTAGTAAACGGACAGGGGGCGCGGAGACCCAGTACTTC
>TRBJ1-2|TRBV18|once|NA
CASSSNTGNYGYTF
TGTGCCAGCTCATCCAATACAGGGAACTATGGCTACACCTTC
>TRBJ2-1|TRBV27|NA|NA
CASSLEGVRSYNEQFF
TGTGCCAGCAGTTTGGAAGGGGTACGCTCCTACAATGAGCAGTTCTTC
>TRBJ1-2|TRBV2|NA|NA
CASSEGTGLQGNYGYTF
TGTGCCAGCAGTGAAGGAACCGGTCTCCAGGGAAACTATGGCTACACCTTC
>TRBJ1-5|TRBV29-1|NA|NA
CSVNPGAQPQHF
TGCAGCGTTAATCCAGGGGCTCAGCCCCAGCATTTT
>TRBJ1-2|TRBV6-6|NA|TRBD1
CASSYRGQDYGYTF
TGTGCCAGCAGTTATAGGGGACAGGACTATGGCTACACCTTC
>TRBJ1-1|TRBV5-6|NA|NA
CASSLGRGWGTEAFF
TGTGCCAGCAGCTTGGGGAGGGGCTGGGGCACTGAAGCTTTCTTT
>TRBJ1-1|TRBV2|NA|NA
CASSERGTANTEAFF
TGTGCCAGCAGTGAAAGGGGGACGGCGAACACTGAAGCTTTCTTT
>TRBJ1-1|TRBV7-3|once|TRBD1
CASSWGTGGNTEAFF
TGTGCCAGCAGCTGGGGGACAGGAGGGAACACTGAAGCTTTCTTT
>TRBJ1-5|TRBV4-2|NA|NA
CASSQGNRGNQPQHF
TGTGCCAGCAGCCAAGGAAACAGGGGCAATCAGCCCCAGCATTTT
>TRBJ2-7|TRBV6-2/TRBV6-3|NA|NA
CASSEPGHQEQYF
TGTGCCAGCAGCGAACCGGGACATCAGGAGCAGTACTTC
>TRBJ2-5|TRBV5-1|NA|NA
CASTGQLSLGETQYF
TGCGCCAGCACCGGACAGCTATCCCTCGGGGAGACCCAGTACTTC
>TRBJ1-3|TRBV27|NA|NA
CASRSPGDTIYF
TGTGCCAGCAGGTCTCCCGGAGACACCATATATTTT
>TRBJ1-2|TRBV9|NA|NA
CASSLQGGVWGYTF
TGTGCCAGCAGCCTGCAAGGGGGAGTCTGGGGCTACACCTTC
>TRBJ2-7|TRBV7-2|NA|NA
CASSFKWRGLYEQYF
TGTGCCAGCAGCTTTAAATGGCGGGGGCTCTACGAGCAGTACTTC
>TRBJ1-1|TRBV2|few|NA
CASRDGDFSTEAFF
TGTGCCAGCAGGGACGGGGATTTTAGCACTGAAGCTTTCTTT
>TRBJ1-2|TRBV30|NA|NA
CAWSGGFTNYGYTF
TGTGCCTGGAGTGGCGGTTTTACTAACTATGGCTACACCTTC
>TRBJ2-7|TRBV5-1|NA|TRBD1
CASSLAPGQASYEQYF
TGCGCCAGCAGCTTGGCCCCGGGACAGGCTTCCTACGAGCAGTACTTC
>TRBJ1-1|TRBV18|NA|TRBD1
CASSPLNIQGAEAFF
TGTGCCAGCTCACCATTGAACATCCAGGGGGCTGAAGCTTTCTTT
>TRBJ2-5|TRBV7-2|NA|NA
CASKASSGGETQYF
TGTGCCAGCAAAGCATCATCCGGGGGAGAGACCCAGTACTTC
>TRBJ1-1|TRBV5-1|NA|TRBD1
CASSPGGTANTEAFF
TGCGCCAGCAGCCCGGGGGGGACAGCGAACACTGAAGCTTTCTTT
>TRBJ1-5|TRBV5-6|NA|NA
CASSLGRNQPQHF
TGTGCCAGCAGCTTGGGGAGAAATCAGCCCCAGCATTTT
>TRBJ2-1|TRBV5-6|NA|NA
CASSFRSGSSYNEQFF
TGTGCCAGCAGCTTTCGTTCTGGTAGCTCCTACAATGAGCAGTTCTTC
>TRBJ1-4|TRBV19|NA|NA
CASRQVSYEKLFF
TGTGCCAGTAGACAGGTCTCCTATGAAAAACTGTTTTTT
>TRBJ1-3|TRBV19|few|NA
CASSFVRNTIYF
TGTGCCAGTTCCTTCGTCCGAAACACCATATATTTT
>TRBJ2-7|TRBV13|once|NA
CASSEALRSYEQYF
TGTGCCAGCAGCGAGGCCCTCCGGTCTTACGAGCAGTACTTC
>TRBJ2-3|TRBV19|NA|NA
CATRGLSRGQTQYF
TGTGCCACCAGGGGCCTTTCCAGAGGCCAAACGCAGTATTTT
>TRBJ1-1|TRBV4-3|NA|NA
CASSVGHGNTEAFF
TGCGCCAGCTCCGTGGGCCACGGCAACACTGAAGCTTTCTTT
>TRBJ2-5|TRBV5-6|NA|TRBD2
CASSSKTSGGETQYF
TGTGCCAGCAGCTCTAAGACTAGCGGGGGGGAGACCCAGTACTTC
>TRBJ1-1|TRBV13|NA|NA
CASSLGPTGAFF
TGTGCCAGCAGCTTAGGCCCCACGGGAGCTTTCTTT
>TRBJ2-5|TRBV4-1|NA|NA
CASSPRRHQGGQETQYF
TGCGCCAGCAGCCCCCGACGTCATCAGGGGGGCCAAGAGACCCAGTACTTC
>TRBJ2-3|TRBV24-1|once|NA
CATSDPGFDTDTQYF
TGTGCCACCAGTGATCCAGGATTTGACACAGATACGCAGTATTTT
>TRBJ1-4|TRBV18|NA|NA
CASSPPVNEKLFF
TGTGCCAGCTCACCACCCGTTAATGAAAAACTGTTTTTT
>TRBJ1-1|TRBV18|NA|NA
CASSPREGGENTEAFF
TGTGCCAGCTCACCGAGGGAGGGCGGTGAGAACACTGAAGCTTTCTTT
>TRBJ2-5|TRBV9|NA|TRBD2
CASSVGAREGETQYF
TGTGCCAGCAGCGTAGGCGCGAGGGAGGGAGAGACCCAGTACTTC
>TRBJ1-4|TRBV3-1/TRBV3-2|once|TRBD1
CASSRQGGEKLFF
TGTGCCAGCAGCCGACAGGGCGGGGAAAAACTGTTTTTT
>TRBJ2-2|TRBV11-2|NA|NA
CASSPSRTTLFF
TGTGCCAGCAGCCCCTCGCGGACAACGCTGTTTTTT
>TRBJ1-2|TRBV25-1|NA|TRBD1
CASSGTGGARFGYGYTF
TGTGCCAGCAGTGGGACAGGGGGCGCGAGGTTCGGGTATGGCTACACCTTC
>TRBJ1-6|TRBV19|NA|TRBD1
CASSHRQGGTLHF
TGTGCCAGTAGTCACCGACAGGGTGGAACCCTCCACTTT
>TRBJ2-5|TRBV29-1|NA|TRBD1
CSVTGQVFQETQYF
TGCAGCGTTACGGGACAGGTTTTTCAAGAGACCCAGTACTTC
>TRBJ1-2|TRBV6-6|few|NA
CASTDQGYGYTF
TGTGCCAGCACCGATCAGGGGTATGGCTACACCTTC
>TRBJ2-3|TRBV7-6|NA|NA
CASSPGRAGRFSDTQYF
TGTGCCAGCAGCCCAGGGAGAGCAGGGAGGTTCTCAGATACGCAGTATTTT
>TRBJ1-2|TRBV6-6|NA|TRBD1
CASRDDREYYGYTF
TGTGCCAGCAGAGACGACAGGGAGTACTATGGCTACACCTTC
>TRBJ1-6|TRBV6-2/TRBV6-3|NA|TRBD1
CASSSRTGSAYNSPLHF
TGTGCCAGCAGTTCCCGGACAGGGTCAGCCTATAATTCACCCCTCCACTTT
>TRBJ1-2|TRBV7-9|few|NA
CASSLGNGYYDGYTF
TGTGCCAGCAGCTTAGGGAACGGATACTATGATGGCTACACCTTC
>TRBJ2-1|TRBV20-1|NA|NA
CSVSTGTHYNEQFF
TGCAGTGTTAGTACAGGGACGCACTACAATGAGCAGTTCTTC
>TRBJ1-2|TRBV14|few|TRBD1
CASSQADRGQGYTF
TGTGCCAGCAGCCAAGCCGACAGGGGACAGGGCTACACCTTC
>TRBJ2-7|TRBV27|NA|NA
CASRQSPTTQYF
TGTGCCAGCAGACAGTCTCCTACGACGCAGTACTTC
>TRBJ2-7|TRBV20-1|NA|NA
CSALEAEQYF
TGCAGTGCGCTAGAGGCCGAGCAGTACTTC
>TRBJ2-7|TRBV5-4|NA|NA
CASSLAPDSGYEQYF
TGTGCCAGCAGCTTGGCCCCGGACAGCGGCTACGAGCAGTACTTC
>TRBJ2-4|TRBV19|NA|TRBD1
CASSHPGQGAGNIQYF
TGTGCCAGTAGTCACCCGGGACAGGGGGCCGGGAACATTCAGTACTTC
>TRBJ1-2|TRBV29-1|NA|NA
CSVTLPGNAYGYTF
TGCAGCGTTACTTTGCCGGGGAATGCCTATGGCTACACCTTC
>TRBJ1-1|TRBV18|NA|NA
CASSDNRNTEAFF
TGTGCCAGCTCAGATAACAGGAACACTGAAGCTTTCTTT
>TRBJ1-2|TRBV3-1/TRBV3-2|NA|NA
CASSQRTAYNGYTF
TGTGCCAGCAGCCAAAGGACAGCGTACAATGGCTACACCTTC
>TRBJ2-5|TRBV6-4|NA|NA
CASSDPKETQYF
TGTGCCAGCAGTGACCCTAAAGAGACCCAGTACTTC
>TRBJ2-1|TRBV7-2|NA|NA
CASSLRRDSSYNEQFF
TGTGCCAGCAGCTTAAGAAGGGACTCCTCCTACAATGAGCAGTTCTTC